This TCR beta chain was documented in a study of cytomegalovirus exposure and HLA in healthy donors. Study conclusions and caveats: As a later analysis showed, a missense DCLRE1C variant was linked to trimming of TCR beta V- and J-genes. Most TCR sequences proved rare, with some public TCRs found in many donors.

A remark on this clone: The antigen is undetermined.

PCR employed 60 Vbeta and 13 Jbeta primers. Clones were sequenced by immunoSEQ multiplex PCR, and TCRdb holds only the in-frame ones, with some missing. The sample has 130,000 or so clones, roughly four fifths seen once. The CDR3 spans 18 residues. CDR1 and CDR2 from the germline V gene are SGHVS and FNYEAQ. Deletions cut 1 base from V and 0 bases from J, with 16 bases between. The clonotype originates from a woman aged 45-65 years in good health and CMV-seropositive. The source material was PBMCs. This sequence joins TRBV7-6 and TRBJ1-3; tentative D call: TRBD1 (5 bases). The CDR3 loop is CASSLVGARRTSGNTIYF. The CDR3 DNA reads TGTGCCAGCAGCTTAGTAGGGGCCCGCCGGACCTCTGGAAACACCATATATTTT. Drawing the rest from reference TRBV7-6 and TRBJ1-3, the complete variable domain is GAGVSQSPRYKVTKRGQDVALRCDPISGHVSLYWYRQALGQGPEFLTYFNYEAQQDKSGLPNDRFSAERPEGSISTLTIQRTEQRDSAMYRCASSLVGARRTSGNTIYFGEGSWLTVV.